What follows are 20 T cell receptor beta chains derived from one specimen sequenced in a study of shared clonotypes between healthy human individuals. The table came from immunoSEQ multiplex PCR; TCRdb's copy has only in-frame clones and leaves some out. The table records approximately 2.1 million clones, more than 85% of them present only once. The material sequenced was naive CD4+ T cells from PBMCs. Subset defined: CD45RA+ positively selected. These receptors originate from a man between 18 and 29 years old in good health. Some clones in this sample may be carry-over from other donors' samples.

In DNA form, the CDR3 reads TGTGCCAGCACTATTGGGATAACGAACACTGAAGCTTTCTTT. It is translated as CASTIGITNTEAFF. The rearrangement uses TRBV5-6 and TRBJ1-1, with D hard to call. Trimming shortened V by 6 bases and J by 1 base, and 13 bases separated the two germline ends. The length of the CDR3 is 14 residues. CDR1 SGHDT and CDR2 YYEEEE come from the germline V gene.

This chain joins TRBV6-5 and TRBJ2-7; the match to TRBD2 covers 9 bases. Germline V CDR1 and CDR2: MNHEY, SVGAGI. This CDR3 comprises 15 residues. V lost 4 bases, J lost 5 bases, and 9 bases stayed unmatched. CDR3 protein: CASSSPRGRADEQYF. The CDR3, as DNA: TGTGCCAGCAGTTCCCCCCGCGGGAGGGCGGACGAGCAGTACTTC.

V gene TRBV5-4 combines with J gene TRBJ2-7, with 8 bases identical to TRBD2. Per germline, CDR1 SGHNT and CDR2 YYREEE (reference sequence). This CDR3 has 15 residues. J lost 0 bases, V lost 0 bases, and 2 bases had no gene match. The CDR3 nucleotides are TGTGCCAGCAGCTTGGCGGCGGGAGGCTCCTACGAGCAGTACTTC. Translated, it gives CASSLAAGGSYEQYF.

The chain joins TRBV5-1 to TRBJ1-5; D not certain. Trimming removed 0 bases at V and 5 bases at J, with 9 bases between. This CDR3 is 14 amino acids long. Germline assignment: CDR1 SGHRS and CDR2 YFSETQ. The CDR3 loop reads CASSLAGSDQPQHF. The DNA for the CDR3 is TGCGCCAGCAGCTTGGCTGGCTCGGATCAGCCCCAGCATTTT.

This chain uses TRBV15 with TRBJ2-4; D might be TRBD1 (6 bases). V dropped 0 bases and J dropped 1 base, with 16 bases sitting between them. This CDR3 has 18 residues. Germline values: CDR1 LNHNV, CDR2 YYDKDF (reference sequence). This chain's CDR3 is CATSRDINRDGAKNIQYF. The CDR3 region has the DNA TGTGCCACCAGCAGAGATATCAACAGGGACGGTGCCAAAAACATTCAGTACTTC.

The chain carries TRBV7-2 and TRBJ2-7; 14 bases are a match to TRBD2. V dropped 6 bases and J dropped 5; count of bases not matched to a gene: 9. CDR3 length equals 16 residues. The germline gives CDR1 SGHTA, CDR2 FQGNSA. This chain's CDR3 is CASRLGTSGSPHEQYF. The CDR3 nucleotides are TGTGCCAGCAGGCTAGGGACTAGCGGGAGCCCCCACGAGCAGTACTTC.

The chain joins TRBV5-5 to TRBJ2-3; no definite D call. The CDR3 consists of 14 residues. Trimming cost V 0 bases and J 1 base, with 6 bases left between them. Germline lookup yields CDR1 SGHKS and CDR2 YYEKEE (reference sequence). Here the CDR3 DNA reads TGTGCCAGCAGCTTGGCCGTGGGCACAGATACGCAGTATTTT. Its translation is CASSLAVGTDTQYF.

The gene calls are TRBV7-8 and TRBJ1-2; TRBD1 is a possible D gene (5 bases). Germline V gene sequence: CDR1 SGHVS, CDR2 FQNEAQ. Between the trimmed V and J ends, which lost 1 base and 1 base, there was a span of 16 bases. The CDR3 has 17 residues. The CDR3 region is CASSLGVLGGNNYGYTF. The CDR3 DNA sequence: TGTGCCAGCAGCTTAGGAGTACTCGGGGGGAATAACTATGGCTACACCTTC.

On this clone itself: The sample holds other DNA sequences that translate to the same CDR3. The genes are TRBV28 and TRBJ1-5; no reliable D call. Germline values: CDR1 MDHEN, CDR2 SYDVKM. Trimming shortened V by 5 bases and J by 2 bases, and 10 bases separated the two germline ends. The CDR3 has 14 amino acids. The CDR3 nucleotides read TGTGCCAGCAGTCTGTTGGGTGGCAATCAGCCCCAGCATTTT. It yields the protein CASSLLGGNQPQHF.

CDR3 sequence reads: CASSSDGRYGYTF. CDR3 bases: TGTGCCAGCAGCTCCGACGGGAGATATGGCTACACCTTC. The chain is built from TRBV7-9 and TRBJ1-2, with no clear D. V lost 4 bases to trimming and J lost 5 bases, with 11 bases between them. The CDR3 covers 13 residues. CDR1 SEHNR and CDR2 FQNEAQ come from the germline V gene (reference sequence).

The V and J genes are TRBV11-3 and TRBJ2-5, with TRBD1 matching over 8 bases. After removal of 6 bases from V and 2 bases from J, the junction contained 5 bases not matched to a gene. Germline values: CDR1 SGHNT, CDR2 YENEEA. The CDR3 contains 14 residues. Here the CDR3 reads CASSQGQGQETQYF. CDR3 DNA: TGTGCCAGCAGTCAAGGACAGGGACAAGAGACCCAGTACTTC.

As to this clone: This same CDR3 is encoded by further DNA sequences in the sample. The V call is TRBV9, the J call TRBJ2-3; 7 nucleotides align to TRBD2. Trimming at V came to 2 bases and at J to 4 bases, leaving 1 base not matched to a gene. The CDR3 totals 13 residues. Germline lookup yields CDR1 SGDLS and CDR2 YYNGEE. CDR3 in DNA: TGTGCCAGCAGCGTCAGCGGGGCAGATACGCAGTATTTT. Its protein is CASSVSGADTQYF.

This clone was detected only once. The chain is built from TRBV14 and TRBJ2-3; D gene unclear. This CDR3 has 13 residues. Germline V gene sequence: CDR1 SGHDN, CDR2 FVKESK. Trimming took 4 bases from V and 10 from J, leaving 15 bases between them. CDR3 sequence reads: CASSRLLSQAQYF. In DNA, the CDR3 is TGTGCCAGCAGCCGACTCCTTTCCCAGGCGCAGTATTTT.

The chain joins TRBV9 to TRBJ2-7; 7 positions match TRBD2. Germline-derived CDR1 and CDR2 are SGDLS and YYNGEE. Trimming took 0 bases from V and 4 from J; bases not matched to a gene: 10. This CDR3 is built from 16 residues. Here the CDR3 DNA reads TGTGCCAGCAGCGTAGCTACTTCGCGGGAGTCGTACGAGCAGTACTTC. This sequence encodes CASSVATSRESYEQYF.

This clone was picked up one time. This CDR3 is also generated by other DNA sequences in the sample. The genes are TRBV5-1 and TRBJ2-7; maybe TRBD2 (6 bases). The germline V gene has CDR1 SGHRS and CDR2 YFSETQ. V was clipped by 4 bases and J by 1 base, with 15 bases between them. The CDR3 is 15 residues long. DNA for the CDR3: TGCGCCAGCAGCAAAGGGACTTCGGGGTCCTACGAGCAGTACTTC. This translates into CASSKGTSGSYEQYF.

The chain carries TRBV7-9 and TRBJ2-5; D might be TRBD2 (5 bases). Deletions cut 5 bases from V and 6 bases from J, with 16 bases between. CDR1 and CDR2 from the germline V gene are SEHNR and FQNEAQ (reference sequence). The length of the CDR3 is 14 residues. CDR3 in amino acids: CASSTGSGIKTQYF. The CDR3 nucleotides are TGTGCCAGCAGCACGGGCTCGGGGATAAAGACCCAGTACTTC.

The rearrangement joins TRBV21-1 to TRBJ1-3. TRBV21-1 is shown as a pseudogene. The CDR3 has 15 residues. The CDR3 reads CASITGRLSGNTIYF. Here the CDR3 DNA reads TGTGCCAGCATTACAGGGAGGCTCTCTGGAAACACCATATATTTT.

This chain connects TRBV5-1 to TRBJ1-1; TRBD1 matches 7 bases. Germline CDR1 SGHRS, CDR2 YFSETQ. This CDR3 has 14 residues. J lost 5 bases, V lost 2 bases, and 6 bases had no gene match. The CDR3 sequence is CASSFGAGGTEAFF. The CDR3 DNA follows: TGCGCCAGCAGCTTCGGGGCAGGGGGGACTGAAGCTTTCTTT.

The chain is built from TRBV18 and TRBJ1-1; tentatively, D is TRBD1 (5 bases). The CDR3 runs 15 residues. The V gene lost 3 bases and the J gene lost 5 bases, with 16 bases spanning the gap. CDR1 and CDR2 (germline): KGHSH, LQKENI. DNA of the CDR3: TGTGCCAGCTCACCCCGGTCCAGGGCGGGGACTGAAGCTTTCTTT. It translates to CASSPRSRAGTEAFF.

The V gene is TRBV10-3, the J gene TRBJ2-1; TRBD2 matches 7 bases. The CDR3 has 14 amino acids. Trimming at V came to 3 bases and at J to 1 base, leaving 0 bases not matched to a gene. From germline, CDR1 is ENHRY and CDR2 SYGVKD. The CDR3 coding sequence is TGTGCCATCAGTGACGGGGGGTCCTACAATGAGCAGTTCTTC. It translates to CAISDGGSYNEQFF.